This T cell receptor beta chain stems from a study of intratumoral heterogeneity in liver cancer. Sequenced by immunoSEQ multiplex PCR; TCRdb stores in-frame clones only, minus some. In the table there are some 3,000 clones, around 75% of which are singletons. General study points: Overall T cell clonality did not differ significantly between tumor regions in either sequenced patient. TCR sequencing reportedly confirmed RNA-seq estimates of regional differences in tumor-infiltrating lymphocyte burden.

Each tumour sample represents a distinct, spatially separated region of the hepatocellular carcinoma nodule. Sampled areas showed no macroscopic evidence of necrosis or hemorrhage. This clone showed up just a few times. Its antigen is not known. The specimen was tumor tissue, collected before any cancer treatment. The sequence came from a woman aged 70 to 79 with hepatocellular carcinoma.

The CDR3 bases are TGTGCCAGTAGTATGACGGACAGCAATCAGCCCCAGCATTTT. It yields the protein CASSMTDSNQPQHF. This chain connects TRBV19 to TRBJ1-5, with unresolved D. Trimming took off 3 bases at V and 1 base at J, with 7 bases between the two ends. Per germline, CDR1 LNHDA and CDR2 SQIVND (reference sequence). CDR3 length: 14 amino acids. The whole variable domain, filled in from reference TRBV19 and TRBJ1-5, reads DGGITQSPKYLFRKEGQNVTLSCEQNLNHDAMYWYRQDPGQGLRLIYYSQIVNDFQKGDIAEGYSVSREKKESFPLTVTSAQKNPTAFYLCASSMTDSNQPQHFGDGTRLSIL.